This T cell receptor beta chain is drawn from a study of blood T cell repertoires in COVID-19. For the study at large: Spain, Italy and the United States supplied samples that represented acute and convalescent COVID-19.

This clone came up a few times. There are 15 residues in the CDR3. V shed 4 bases, J shed 5 bases, and the junction held 7 bases outside the gene matches. Germline CDR1 LNHDA, CDR2 SQIVND (reference sequence). Original processing notes: Cell counts per sample came from amplifying reference gene primers. Generated by immunoSEQ multiplex PCR, the TCRdb table keeps only in-frame clones and is missing some. V and J calls and clone size are those listed in that table; D and trimming were worked out from the DNA. There are more than 250,000 clones in the sample; 83% occur only once, and roughly 1.2% lies in the top ten.

This chain joins TRBV19 and TRBJ2-5, with TRBD1 matching 10 bases. The specimen sequenced was peripheral blood. The receptor comes from a woman aged 50 to 60 with acute or convalescent COVID-19. CDR3: CASSTGTGDVETQYF. The CDR3 nucleotides are TGTGCCAGTAGTACGGGGACAGGGGATGTTGAGACCCAGTACTTC.